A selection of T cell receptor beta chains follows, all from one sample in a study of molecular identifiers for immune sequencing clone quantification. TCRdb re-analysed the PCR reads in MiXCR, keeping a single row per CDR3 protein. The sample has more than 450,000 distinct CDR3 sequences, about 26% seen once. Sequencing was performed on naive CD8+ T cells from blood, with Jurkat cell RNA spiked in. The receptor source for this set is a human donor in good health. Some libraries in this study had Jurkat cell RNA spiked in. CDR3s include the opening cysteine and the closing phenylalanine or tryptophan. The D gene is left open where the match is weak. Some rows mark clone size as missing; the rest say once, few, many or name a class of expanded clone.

CDR3 DNA: TGTGCCAGCAGTTTTCAGACTAGCGGGAGTCGTTTTGAGACCCAGTACTTC; CDR3 protein: CASSFQTSGSRFETQYF; J gene: TRBJ2-5; V gene: TRBV28; clone size: .; D gene: TRBD2
CDR3 DNA: TGTGCCAGCAGTTTAGTTAGGGAAAGCACAGATACGCAGTATTTT; CDR3 protein: CASSLVRESTDTQYF; J gene: TRBJ2-3; V gene: TRBV27; clone size: .; D gene: .
CDR3 DNA: TGCAGTATCCCGCGGGGGCCACGCACAGATACGCAGTATTTT; CDR3 protein: CSIPRGPRTDTQYF; J gene: TRBJ2-3; V gene: TRBV20-1; clone size: many; D gene: .
CDR3 DNA: TGTGCCAGCGGGTACACACAGGAACCTAACTATGGCTACACCTTC; CDR3 protein: CASGYTQEPNYGYTF; J gene: TRBJ1-2; V gene: TRBV7-9; clone size: .; D gene: .
CDR3 DNA: TGCGCCAGCAGCCTAGGAACTACAGCCGTGCAGTATTTT; CDR3 protein: CASSLGTTAVQYF; J gene: TRBJ2-3; V gene: TRBV4-1; clone size: .; D gene: .
CDR3 DNA: TGCAGCGCGGACGCCGGCTCCGAGCAGTACTTC; CDR3 protein: CSADAGSEQYF; J gene: TRBJ2-7; V gene: TRBV29-1; clone size: many; D gene: .
CDR3 DNA: TGTGCCAGCAGCGTAAGTTATCAGGGGCGGACTGAAGCTTTCTTT; CDR3 protein: CASSVSYQGRTEAFF; J gene: TRBJ1-1; V gene: TRBV9; clone size: few; D gene: .
CDR3 DNA: TGTGCCAGCAGTGGGAGTCGGGACACCGGGGAGCTGTTTTTT; CDR3 protein: CASSGSRDTGELFF; J gene: TRBJ2-2; V gene: TRBV7-6; clone size: few; D gene: .
CDR3 DNA: TGCGCCAGCAGCCACCCGGACAGGGGCCGGACTGAAGCTTTCTTT; CDR3 protein: CASSHPDRGRTEAFF; J gene: TRBJ1-1; V gene: TRBV4-1; clone size: few; D gene: TRBD1
CDR3 DNA: TGCCGCGTAGCGACGGGACTCCCATACGCGCAGTACTTC; CDR3 protein: CRVATGLPYAQYF; J gene: TRBJ2-7; V gene: TRBV29-1; clone size: .; D gene: .
CDR3 DNA: TGTGCCTGGTCCGGGACAGGATACGAGCAGTACTTC; CDR3 protein: CAWSGTGYEQYF; J gene: TRBJ2-7; V gene: TRBV30; clone size: few; D gene: TRBD1
CDR3 DNA: TGCAGTGCTAATGAGGGAAGCGGGGACAGCACAGATACGCAGTATTTT; CDR3 protein: CSANEGSGDSTDTQYF; J gene: TRBJ2-3; V gene: TRBV20-1; clone size: few; D gene: TRBD2
CDR3 DNA: TGCGCCAGCAGCCAATTTAAGTTCTTACAGTCGGGAACCGGGGAGCTGTTTTTT; CDR3 protein: CASSQFKFLQSGTGELFF; J gene: TRBJ2-2; V gene: TRBV4-3; clone size: .; D gene: .
CDR3 DNA: TGTGCCAGCAGAATTGGGGGGACAGGAGCGGATACGCAGTATTTT; CDR3 protein: CASRIGGTGADTQYF; J gene: TRBJ2-3; V gene: TRBV5-6; clone size: few; D gene: TRBD1
CDR3 DNA: TGTGCCTGGAGTGTAGTTCTTGCCAACGAGCAGTACTTC; CDR3 protein: CAWSVVLANEQYF; J gene: TRBJ2-7; V gene: TRBV30; clone size: .; D gene: .
CDR3 DNA: TGTGCCAGCAGTCTAAGACAGGGGAAGTTGAGTTTCCAAGCTTTCTTT; CDR3 protein: CASSLRQGKLSFQAFF; J gene: TRBJ1-1; V gene: TRBV13; clone size: few; D gene: TRBD1
CDR3 DNA: TGCAGCGTTGAATTGAAGAATCGGGATGAGCAGTTCTTC; CDR3 protein: CSVELKNRDEQFF; J gene: TRBJ2-1; V gene: TRBV29-1; clone size: few; D gene: .
CDR3 DNA: TGTGCCAGCAGTTACGCGGACAGGACAGATACGCAGTATTTT; CDR3 protein: CASSYADRTDTQYF; J gene: TRBJ2-3; V gene: TRBV6-6; clone size: few; D gene: TRBD1
CDR3 DNA: TGTGCCAGCAGCGAACAGGGGGCAGACTATGGCTACACCTTC; CDR3 protein: CASSEQGADYGYTF; J gene: TRBJ1-2; V gene: TRBV9; clone size: many; D gene: TRBD1
CDR3 DNA: TGTGCCAGCAGTGATCATAGCGGGAGCCCCGTCTTCGAGCAGTACTTC; CDR3 protein: CASSDHSGSPVFEQYF; J gene: TRBJ2-7; V gene: TRBV6-5; clone size: few; D gene: TRBD2
CDR3 DNA: TGTGCCAGCAGTGAAGCTTGGGACGCCGGAGGCCAAGAGACCCAGTACTTC; CDR3 protein: CASSEAWDAGGQETQYF; J gene: TRBJ2-5; V gene: TRBV2; clone size: .; D gene: .
CDR3 DNA: TGTGCCATCAGTGATGTCGACAAAAACATTCAGTACTTC; CDR3 protein: CAISDVDKNIQYF; J gene: TRBJ2-4; V gene: TRBV10-3; clone size: .; D gene: .
CDR3 DNA: TGTGCCACCAGCCACGATACGGGGGGTGGTCAGCCCCAGCATTTT; CDR3 protein: CATSHDTGGGQPQHF; J gene: TRBJ1-5; V gene: TRBV15; clone size: few; D gene: .